These T cell receptor beta chains were read from a single sample in a study of T-cell reconstitution after alpha-beta-depleted transplantation in children. Each CDR3 protein gets one entry after TCRdb re-called the PCR reads with MiXCR. The sample has roughly 790,000 distinct CDR3 sequences; about 16% are singletons. Specimen: PBMCs, mostly from graft donor cells, collected 360 days after TCRalphabeta/CD19-depleted stem cell transplant. The receptor source for this set is a male patient between 10 and 17 years old who had a stem cell transplant for acute lymphoblastic leukemia, so the T cells may come from the graft donor. Each CDR3 is given with its conserved first and last residue.

>TRBJ1-1|TRBV7-9
CASSSTGTEAFF
>TRBJ2-5|TRBV2
CASSRSTGQETQYF
>TRBJ2-7|TRBV12-3/TRBV12-4
CASCPVRDRGQIRSYEQYF
>TRBJ1-1|TRBV4-1
CASSRTGTGGTEAFF
>TRBJ2-7|TRBV11-1
CASSFEPTRDRGLYEQYF
>TRBJ2-2|TRBV7-3
CASSLSQQTGELFF
>TRBJ2-6|TRBV3-1
CASSQDRRSSGANVLTF
>TRBJ1-2|TRBV4-1
CASSQEGRYGYTF
>TRBJ2-5|TRBV20-1
CSASVYEETYQETQYF
>TRBJ2-2|TRBV4-2
CASSQGQTIAGVLGELFF
>TRBJ2-5|TRBV7-3
CASSLMGLDEETQYF
>TRBJ2-2|TRBV20-1
CSASSTVGELFF
>TRBJ2-5|TRBV7-9
CASSFGNLQETQYF
>TRBJ1-1|TRBV7-8
CASSLTGTGGGNTEAFF
>TRBJ2-7|TRBV7-3
CASSFGLVGYEQYF
>TRBJ2-7|TRBV10-3
CAIGILGQDFSYEQYF
>TRBJ2-7|TRBV10-2
CASSEVHFYEQYF
>TRBJ2-3|TRBV5-1
CASSLDRPLAPHTQYF
>TRBJ1-1|TRBV4-1
CASSQIVFRGQGTEAFF
>TRBJ2-2|TRBV15
CATSRDGGVLGTGELFF
>TRBJ2-7|TRBV12-3/TRBV12-4
CASSTGTGVYYEQYF
>TRBJ2-7|TRBV20-1
CSATGLFYEQYF
>TRBJ1-2|TRBV5-1
CASSLPGQIIYGYTF
>TRBJ1-1|TRBV19
CASSAGYTEAFF
>TRBJ2-6|TRBV5-1
CASSLLSGGASGANVLTF